This T cell receptor beta chain appears in the sequencing data of a study of control samples from healthy donors and cancer patients. Profiling relied on immunoSEQ multiplex PCR, and the TCRdb table lists in-frame clones only, not all of them. Recorded for this sample: about 200,000 clones. The germline CDR1 and CDR2 sequences are SNHLY and FYNNEI. Trimming removed 4 bases from V and 1 base from J, with 7 bases in between. The CDR3 is 13 amino acids. This clonotype was obtained from a woman in her twenties or thirties in good health. The source material was blood. The chain joins TRBV2 to TRBJ2-5; D unclear. Here the CDR3 reads CASSGQRQETQYF. Here the CDR3 DNA reads TGTGCCAGCAGTGGCCAACGCCAAGAGACCCAGTACTTC.